This passage covers 15 T cell receptor beta chains from one sample sequenced in a study of cytomegalovirus exposure and HLA in healthy donors. This table comes from immunoSEQ multiplex PCR, and its TCRdb copy is limited to in-frame clones, with some not included. This table holds about 150,000 clones, about 87% found once. Specimen: PBMCs. The receptors here all came from a woman in her 30s in good health and CMV-seropositive.

The genes are TRBV5-4 and TRBJ1-1; D may be TRBD1 (6 bases). Germline V CDR1 and CDR2: SGHNT, YYREEE (reference sequence). The CDR3 spans 16 residues. V lost 5 bases to trimming and J lost 3 bases, with 20 bases between them. CDR3 in amino acids: CASRPGHTGMDTEAFF. DNA for the CDR3: TGTGCCAGCAGACCCGGACATACAGGGATGGACACTGAAGCTTTCTTT.

This clone showed up just a few times. The V and J genes are TRBV6-5 and TRBJ1-5, with a possible D match to TRBD1 (5 bases). Germline loops: CDR1 MNHEY, CDR2 SVGAGI. V lost 6 bases to trimming and J lost 4 bases, with 10 bases between them. There are 13 residues in the CDR3. The CDR3 loop reads CASRREGNQPQHF. The CDR3 region has the DNA TGTGCCAGCAGGAGGGAGGGGAATCAGCCCCAGCATTTT.

This chain connects TRBV29-1 to TRBJ1-4; D is perhaps TRBD1 (5 bases). Trimming stripped 5 bases from V and 11 bases from J, with 21 bases between. This CDR3 spans 14 amino acids. Germline CDR1 and CDR2: SQVTM and ANQGSEA. CDR3 bases: TGCAGCGTTAGAATCGGTCAGGGTGAGGATAAACTGTTTTTT. Protein sequence: CSVRIGQGEDKLFF.

V usage is TRBV2 and J usage is TRBJ1-1; tentative D call: TRBD1 (6 bases). CDR1 is SNHLY, CDR2 FYNNEI, per germline. V lost 3 bases and J lost 1, with 9 bases in between. This CDR3 has 14 residues. The CDR3 region is CASSDDRPNTEAFF. For the CDR3, the DNA is TGTGCCAGCAGTGATGACAGGCCGAACACTGAAGCTTTCTTT.

V and J are TRBV14 and TRBJ2-2; 9 bases align to TRBD2. Per germline, CDR1 SGHDN and CDR2 FVKESK. V trimming: 1 base; J trimming: 4 bases; junction bases outside the gene matches: 7. This CDR3 contains 17 residues. As DNA, the CDR3 is TGTGCCAGCAGCCAAGCTCGGATAGCGGGAGTCACCGGGGAGCTGTTTTTT. It translates to CASSQARIAGVTGELFF.

The chain links TRBV11-3 to TRBJ2-1, with TRBD2 identical over 8 bases. Germline V gives CDR1 SGHNT, CDR2 YENEEA. Trimming removed 3 bases from V and 7 bases from J; junction bases left unmatched: 14. The CDR3 contains 17 residues. CDR3 loop: CASSFAAGRGVRNEQFF. In nucleotides, the CDR3 is TGTGCCAGCAGCTTCGCCGCTGGGCGGGGGGTTCGTAATGAGCAGTTCTTC.

The chain joins TRBV5-1 to TRBJ2-5, with 7 bases identical to TRBD2. The germline gives CDR1 SGHRS, CDR2 YFSETQ. CDR3 length: 16 residues. The trim removed 0 bases at V and 0 bases at J, leaving 5 bases unmatched. The CDR3 nucleotides read TGCGCCAGCAGCTTGGGCCTAGCGGTAAACCAAGAGACCCAGTACTTC. Residues: CASSLGLAVNQETQYF.

The genes are TRBV28 and TRBJ2-1; 9 nucleotides agree with TRBD2. Germline CDR1 reads MDHEN; CDR2 reads SYDVKM. The junction had 13 bases not matched to a gene; V was cut back by 6 bases and J by 10 bases. This CDR3 comprises 15 residues. The CDR3 spells CASRESSGSFEEQFF. CDR3 nucleotides: TGTGCCAGCAGAGAAAGTAGCGGGAGTTTTGAGGAGCAGTTCTTC.

In nucleotides, the CDR3 is TGCGCCAGCAGCCAAGGGACAGGGAGGGGAGAGACCCAGTACTTC. Amino acid sequence: CASSQGTGRGETQYF. The rearrangement links TRBV4-1 to TRBJ2-5, with D perhaps TRBD1 (8 bases). CDR1 MGHRA and CDR2 YSYEKL come from the germline V gene. V was shortened by 1 base and J by 4 bases, with 13 bases between the two germline ends. The CDR3 is made up of 15 amino acids.

The rearrangement links TRBV27 to TRBJ2-2; 8 bases agree with TRBD1. This CDR3 is 15 amino acids long. Germline CDR1 is MNHEY and CDR2 is SMNVEV (reference sequence). The V and J ends lost 3 bases and 6 bases, in that order; junction bases with no gene match: 6. The CDR3 protein is CASSFGQGSAGELFF. The CDR3 DNA reads as TGTGCCAGCAGTTTCGGACAGGGATCGGCCGGGGAGCTGTTTTTT.

This chain connects TRBV7-9 to TRBJ2-5; D might be TRBD1 (6 bases). Trimming removed 5 bases from V and 4 bases from J, with 11 bases in between. There are 13 residues in the CDR3. Germline V CDR1 and CDR2: SEHNR, FQNEAQ (reference sequence). In DNA, the CDR3 is TGTGCCAGCAGCGGGCACAGGGTAGAGACCCAGTACTTC. Translated, it gives CASSGHRVETQYF.

The V gene is TRBV12-1, the J gene TRBJ2-7; the D call of TRBD1 is as the table states it, not checked on the DNA. TRBV12-1 is tagged as a pseudogene. This CDR3 spans 15 amino acids. This chain's CDR3 is CASSPVRDRGYEQYF. The CDR3 nucleotides read TGTGCCAGCAGCCCCGTACGAGACAGGGGGTACGAGCAGTACTTC.

The chain combines TRBV21-1 with TRBJ2-3; TRBD1, the table's D call, was not compared with the DNA. TRBV21-1 is a pseudogene. The CDR3 covers 19 residues. DNA of the CDR3: TGTGCCAGCAGCAAGCTGGGTGGACAGGTCCGATATAGCACAGATACGCAGTATTTT. Encoded protein: CASSKLGGQVRYSTDTQYF.

The CDR3 loop is CASSSMTPTGLLNTEAFF. Written as DNA, the CDR3 is TGTGCCAGCAGCTCCATGACCCCGACAGGGCTGCTGAACACTGAAGCTTTCTTT. The chain employs TRBV11-1 and TRBJ1-1; 7 nucleotides line up with TRBD1. The germline gives CDR1 SGHAT, CDR2 FQDESV (reference sequence). After removal of 4 bases from V and 0 bases from J, the junction contained 14 bases not matched to a gene. There are 18 residues in the CDR3.

The chain uses TRBV15 and TRBJ1-1, with a weak D call TRBD1 (5 bases). CDR1 LNHNV and CDR2 YYDKDF come from the germline V gene (reference sequence). V dropped 0 bases and J dropped 10 bases, with 18 bases sitting between them. The CDR3 is 15 residues long. CDR3 bases: TGTGCCACCAGCAGAGATCCGACAGTATCCTACGGAGCTTTCTTT. Translation gives CATSRDPTVSYGAFF.